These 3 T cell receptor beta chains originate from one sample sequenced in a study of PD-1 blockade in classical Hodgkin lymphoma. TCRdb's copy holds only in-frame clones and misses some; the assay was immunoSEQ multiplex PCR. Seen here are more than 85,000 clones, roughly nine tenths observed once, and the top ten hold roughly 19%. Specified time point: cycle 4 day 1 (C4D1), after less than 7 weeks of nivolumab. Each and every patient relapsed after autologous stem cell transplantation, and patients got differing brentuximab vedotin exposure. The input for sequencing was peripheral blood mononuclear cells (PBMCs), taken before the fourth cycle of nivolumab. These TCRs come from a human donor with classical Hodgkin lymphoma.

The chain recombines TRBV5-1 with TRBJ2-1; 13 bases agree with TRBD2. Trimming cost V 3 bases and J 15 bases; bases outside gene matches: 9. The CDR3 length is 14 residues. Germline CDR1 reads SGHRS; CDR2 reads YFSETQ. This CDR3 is CASSSGLAGSDPFF. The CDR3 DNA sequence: TGCGCCAGCAGCTCGGGACTAGCGGGATCGGATCCGTTCTTC.

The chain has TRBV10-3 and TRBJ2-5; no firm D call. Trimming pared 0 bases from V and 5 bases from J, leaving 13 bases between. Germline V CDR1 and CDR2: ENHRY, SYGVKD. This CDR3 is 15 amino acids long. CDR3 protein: CAISESFGHSETQYF. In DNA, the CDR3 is TGTGCCATCAGTGAGTCCTTTGGGCATTCGGAGACCCAGTACTTC.

CDR3 DNA: TGCACCGCTCATGAGGAGGGGGAGTTCCAAGAGACCCAGTACTTC. Translating it yields CTAHEEGEFQETQYF. The chain is built from TRBV1 and TRBJ2-5. TRBV1 is a recognized pseudogene. The CDR3 extends over 15 amino acids.